This T cell receptor beta chain came from a study of human T cells and chemical hapten exposure. Across the study: There were weekly diphenylcyclopropenone doses to the scalp for patients throughout the roughly 25-week study.

This clonotype was recorded at least ten times. Its antigen is not known. For the library, individual cDNA molecules each received unique molecular identifiers. Each CDR3 protein is one row after TCRdb ran MiXCR on the RACE reads. The sample contains approximately 32,000 distinct CDR3 sequences, less than 15% of which appear only once. Germline CDR1 is LGHNT and CDR2 is FRNRAP. Losses at the gene ends were 5 bases for V and 1 base for J; bases not matched to a gene: 2. There are 14 residues in the CDR3. The sample's time point: pre-sensitization, week 0. The treatment denotes: therapeutic diphenylcyclopropenone sensitization with weekly scalp DPC. Unfractionated whole blood was the source from which total RNA was extracted. Ahead of each patch test application, blood was drawn. Study conclusions and caveats: PT1 expanded TCR numbers rose with patch test score.

The starting material was whole blood, obtained in connection with sensitization to the hapten diphenylcyclopropenone (DPC). The receptor was isolated from a woman aged 40 to 50 with alopecia areata. Some clones in this sample may be carry-over from other donors' samples. V is TRBV12-5 and J is TRBJ1-1; the match to TRBD1 covers 9 bases. The CDR3 region is CASGPGQGNTEAFF. The DNA for the CDR3 is TGTGCTAGTGGTCCGGGACAGGGGAACACTGAAGCTTTCTTT.